What follows describes a single T cell receptor (beta chain). Its antigen has not been determined. No per-base quality is available; no much larger clone lies one base away. These data originate in a study of blood T cell repertoires in COVID-19 (dated by TCRdb to 2020 to 2021). Context from the whole study: Samples from collaborators originated in the United States, Italy and Spain and spanned both the acute and convalescent phases of COVID-19. Samples came from the ongoing ImmuneRACE study (first 160 participants) plus 1,254 subjects from 6 global collaborators. Where HLA class I and class II types were available, the types were taken from metadata supplied by the sample provider, not from assay-based typing. Deeply sampled blood TCRbeta repertoires from subjects exposed to, actively infected with, or recovered from COVID-19 were included in the dataset. Sample metadata almost always included a de-identified subject ID, COVID-19 status, age in years and sex. The repertoires were released in a freely available public database intended as a resource for research on the immune response to SARS-CoV-2. The prospective study material was composed of cDNA or gDNA derived from T cells, B-cell-depleted T cells, or PBMCs.

From the germline V gene, CDR1 is MGHRA and CDR2 is YSYEKL. Unmatched junction bases come to 13, with V trimmed by 4 bases and J by 4 bases. Measured from the cysteine to the phenylalanine, the CDR3 is 18 residues long. The sequence is cut down to CDR3 DNA, 54 bases in frame from base 1. The immunoSEQ Assay, a bias-controlled multiplex PCR, was used to amplify TCRbeta CDR3 regions from genomic DNA. In the authors' own workflow: Within the assay, amplification of reference gene primers was used to estimate how many nucleated cells each sample contained. Sequence reads were collapsed and filtered to measure the absolute abundance of every unique TCRbeta CDR3 rearrangement. For each sample, productive Simpson clonality was calculated as the square root of Simpson's diversity index across productive rearrangements. Here the immuneACCESS table is served through TCRdb, limited to in-frame sequences with V and J called. Missing clones are a known gap in these copies; in checked studies unresolved V genes cover under half, and the rest lacks a known reason. V and J calls and clone size follow that table, whereas D and trimming were derived from the DNA. In this sample the table shows some 97,000 clones, about 80% of which occur a single time. The leading ten clones occupy about an eighth of the sample.

Each collaborating institution followed its own protocols to collect whole blood in K2EDTA tubes. For TCRbeta analysis, collaborators shipped samples as frozen whole blood, isolated PBMCs, or DNA extracted from either of those sample types. Results and caveats for the whole study, not just this receptor: The amount of clinical and demographic metadata varied by source and participant and was provided uncurated.

This TCR was recovered from a woman in her seventies with acute or convalescent COVID-19. Source material: peripheral blood. Recombination connected TRBV4-1 to TRBJ2-3, with 11 middle bases fitting TRBD2. CDR3 protein: CASSPRTSGWGPADTQYF. The DNA is TGCGCCAGCAGCCCAAGGACTAGCGGGTGGGGACCCGCAGATACGCAGTATTTT.